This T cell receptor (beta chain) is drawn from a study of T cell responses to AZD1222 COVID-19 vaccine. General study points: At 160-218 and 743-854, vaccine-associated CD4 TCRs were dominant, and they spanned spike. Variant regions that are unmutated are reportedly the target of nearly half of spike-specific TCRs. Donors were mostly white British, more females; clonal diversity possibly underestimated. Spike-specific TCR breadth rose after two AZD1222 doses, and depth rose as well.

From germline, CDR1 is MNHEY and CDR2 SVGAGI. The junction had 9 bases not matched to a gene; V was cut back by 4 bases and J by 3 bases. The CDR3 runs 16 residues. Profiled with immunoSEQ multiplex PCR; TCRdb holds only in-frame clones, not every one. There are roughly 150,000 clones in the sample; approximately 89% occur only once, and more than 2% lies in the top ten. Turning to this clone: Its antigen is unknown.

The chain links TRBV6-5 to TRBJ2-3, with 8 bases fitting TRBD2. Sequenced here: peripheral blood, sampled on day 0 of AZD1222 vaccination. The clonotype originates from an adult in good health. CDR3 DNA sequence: TGTGCCAGCAGTTCAACGGGGGGGCCTCCTACAGATACGCAGTATTTT. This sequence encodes CASSSTGGPPTDTQYF.